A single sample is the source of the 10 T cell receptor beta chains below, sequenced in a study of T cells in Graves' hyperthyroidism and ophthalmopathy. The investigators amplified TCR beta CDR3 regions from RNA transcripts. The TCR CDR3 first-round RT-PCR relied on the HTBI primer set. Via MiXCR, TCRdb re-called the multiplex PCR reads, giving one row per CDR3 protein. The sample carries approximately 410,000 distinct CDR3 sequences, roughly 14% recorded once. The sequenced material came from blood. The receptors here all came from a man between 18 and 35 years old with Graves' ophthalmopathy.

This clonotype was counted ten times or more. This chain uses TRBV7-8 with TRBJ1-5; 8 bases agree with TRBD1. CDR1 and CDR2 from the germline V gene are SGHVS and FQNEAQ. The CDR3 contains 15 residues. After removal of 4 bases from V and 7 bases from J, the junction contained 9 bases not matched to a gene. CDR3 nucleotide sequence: TGTGCCAGCAGCTCCGACAGGGGTCTGGGACAGCCCCAGCATTTT. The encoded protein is CASSSDRGLGQPQHF. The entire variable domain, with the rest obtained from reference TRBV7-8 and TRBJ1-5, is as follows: GAGVSQSPRYKVAKRGQDVALRCDPISGHVSLFWYQQALGQGPEFLTYFQNEAQLDKSGLPSDRFFAERPEGSVSTLKIQRTQQEDSAVYLCASSSDRGLGQPQHFGDGTRLSIL.

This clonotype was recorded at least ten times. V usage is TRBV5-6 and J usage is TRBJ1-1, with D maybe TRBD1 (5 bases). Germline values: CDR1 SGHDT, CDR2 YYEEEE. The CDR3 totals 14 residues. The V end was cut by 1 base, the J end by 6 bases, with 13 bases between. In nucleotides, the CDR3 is TGTGCCAGCAGCTTGAGGGACCCTCTGGCTGAAGCTTTCTTT. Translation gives CASSLRDPLAEAFF.

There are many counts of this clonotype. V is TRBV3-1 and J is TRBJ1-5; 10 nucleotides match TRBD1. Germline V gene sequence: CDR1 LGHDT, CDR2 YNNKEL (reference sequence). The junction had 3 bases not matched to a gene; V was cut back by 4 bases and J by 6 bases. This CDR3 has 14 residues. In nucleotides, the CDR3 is TGTGCCAGCAGCCCTGGGACAGGGGTTCAGCCCCAGCATTTT. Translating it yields CASSPGTGVQPQHF.

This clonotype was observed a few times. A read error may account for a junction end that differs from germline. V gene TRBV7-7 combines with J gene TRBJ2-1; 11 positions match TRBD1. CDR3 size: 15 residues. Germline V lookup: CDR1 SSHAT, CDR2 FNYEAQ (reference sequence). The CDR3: CASSEGTGGGYEQFF. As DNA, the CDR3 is TGTGCTAGCAGCGAAGGGACAGGGGGTGGTTATGAGCAGTTCTTC.

The CDR3 nucleotides read TGTGCCAGCAGCCAACAAACGGGGAAAACTGAAGCTTTCTTT. Translation gives CASSQQTGKTEAFF. This rearrangement joins TRBV13 to TRBJ1-1; no clear D gene. Germline-derived CDR1 and CDR2 are PRHDT and FYEKMQ (reference sequence). The CDR3 consists of 14 residues. V was shortened by 5 bases and J by 5 bases, with 15 bases between the two germline ends.

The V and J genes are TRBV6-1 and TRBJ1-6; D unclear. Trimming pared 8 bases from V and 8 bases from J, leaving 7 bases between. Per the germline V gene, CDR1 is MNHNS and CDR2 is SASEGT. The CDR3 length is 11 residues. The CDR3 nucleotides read TGTGCCAGCGAGAGTTATTCACCCCTCCACTTT. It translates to CASESYSPLHF.

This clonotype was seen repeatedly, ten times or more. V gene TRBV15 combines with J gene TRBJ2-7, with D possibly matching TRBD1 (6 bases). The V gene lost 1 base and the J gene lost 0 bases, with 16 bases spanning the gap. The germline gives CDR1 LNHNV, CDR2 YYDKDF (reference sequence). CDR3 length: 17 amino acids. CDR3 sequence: CATSRASGHLGSYEQYF. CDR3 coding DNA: TGTGCCACCAGCAGAGCATCGGGACACCTTGGCTCCTACGAGCAGTACTTC.

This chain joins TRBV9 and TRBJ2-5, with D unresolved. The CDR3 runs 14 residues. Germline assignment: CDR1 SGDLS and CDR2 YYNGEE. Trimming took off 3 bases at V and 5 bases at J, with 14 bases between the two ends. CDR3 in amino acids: CASSEGSRRETQYF. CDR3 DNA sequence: TGTGCCAGCAGCGAAGGGTCTCGGCGGGAGACCCAGTACTTC. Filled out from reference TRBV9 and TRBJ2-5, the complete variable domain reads DSGVTQTPKHLITATGQRVTLRCSPRSGDLSVYWYQQSLDQGLQFLIQYYNGEERAKGNILERFSAQQFPDLHSELNLSSLELGDSALYFCASSEGSRRETQYFGPGTRLLVL.

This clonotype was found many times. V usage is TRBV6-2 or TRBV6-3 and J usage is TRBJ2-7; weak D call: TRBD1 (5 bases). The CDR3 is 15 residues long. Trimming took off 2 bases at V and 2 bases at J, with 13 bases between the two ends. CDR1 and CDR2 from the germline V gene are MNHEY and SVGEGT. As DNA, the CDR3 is TGTGCCAGCAGTTACGAAGACAGTAGTGCCTACGAGCAGTACTTC. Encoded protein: CASSYEDSSAYEQYF.

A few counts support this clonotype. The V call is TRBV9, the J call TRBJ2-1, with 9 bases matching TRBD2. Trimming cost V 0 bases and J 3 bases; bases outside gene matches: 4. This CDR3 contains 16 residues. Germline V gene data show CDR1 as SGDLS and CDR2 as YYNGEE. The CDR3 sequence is CASSVGASGIYNEQFF. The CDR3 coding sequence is TGTGCCAGCAGCGTAGGGGCTAGCGGGATCTACAATGAGCAGTTCTTC.